The source of this T cell receptor beta chain is a study of T-cell memory formation after mild COVID-19. TCRdb re-called the 5' RACE reads with MiXCR, one entry per CDR3 protein. The data show under 35,000 distinct CDR3 sequences, roughly 16% seen once. Points on this clonotype: Its matching antigen is unknown.

Study-wide findings and caveats: Confirmation was lacking for SARS-CoV-2 specificity of second-wave clones that peaked on day 37. Clones that contracted from day 15 to 85 had balanced CD4/CD8; later expanders were CD4+ biased.

Deletions cut 4 bases from V and 9 bases from J, with 10 bases between. The germline gives CDR1 SGHAT, CDR2 FQNNGV. This CDR3 region has 12 residues. The chain carries TRBV11-2 and TRBJ2-1; D is unclear. This clonotype was obtained from an adult who had mild COVID-19 (a few samples of this study predate the infection). Cell type and time point are not known. The sequencing sample was made of PBMCs or a T cell subset sorted from them (not recorded which). CDR3 sequence: CASSSPWGEQFF. CDR3 bases: TGTGCCAGCAGCTCGCCTTGGGGTGAGCAGTTCTTC.